This T cell receptor beta chain was identified during a study of neurological immune-mediated disorders. Background on the study: Within the group of around 35 multiple sclerosis patients, around 30 were relapsing-remitting, while 3 were secondary progressive.

TCRdb re-called the 5' RACE reads through MiXCR, storing one row per CDR3 protein. The data show about 40,000 distinct CDR3 sequences, with under 4% seen just once and roughly 7.7% held by the top ten. V lost 4 bases and J lost 4; bases outside the gene matches: 9. This CDR3 contains 15 residues. Germline CDR1 and CDR2: SGHRS and YFSETQ. Regarding time point: longitudinal time-point 1 (baseline). This clonotype was picked up many times. The chain uses TRBV5-1 and TRBJ2-3; 7 bases line up with TRBD2. Sequenced sample: PBMCs. This TCR was sampled from a woman aged 55-70 years with multiple sclerosis. The CDR3 coding sequence is TGCGCCAGCAGCCCAGGGACTAAGGTACCAGATACGCAGTATTTT. It is translated as CASSPGTKVPDTQYF.